The 20 T cell receptor beta chains in this list originate from one sample, sequenced in a study of T cells in Graves' hyperthyroidism and ophthalmopathy (dated by TCRdb to between 2017 and 2020). The library was built by means of multiplex PCR. The listed sequencing device is Illumina HiSeq 2000. Amplification of TCR beta CDR3 regions was carried out from RNA transcripts. The first round of RT-PCR for the TCR CDR3 was performed with the HTBI primer set and the Qiagen OneStep RT-PCR kit. TCRdb reran the public reads through fastp at Q25 and MiXCR, keeping productive beta chains. Rows are unified per CDR3 protein, each entry keeping the most common DNA and genes. Here the sample has 400,000 or so distinct CDR3 sequences; nearly 15% occur a single time. The top ten hold 15% to 20% of the sample. Input material: blood. The source of these receptors is a woman aged 55 to 70 with Graves' ophthalmopathy.

This clonotype has ten or more counts. V gene TRBV20-1 combines with J gene TRBJ2-7; TRBD2 matches 13 bases. The CDR3 sequence is 15 residues long. Germline lookup yields CDR1 DFQATT and CDR2 SNEGSKA (reference sequence). J lost 5 bases, V lost 3 bases, and 7 bases had no gene match. The CDR3 nucleotides read TGCAGTGCTAGCCTGACTAGCGGGAGGCGAAACGAGCAGTACTTC. It yields the protein CSASLTSGRRNEQYF.

In its sample, this clonotype was seen many times. The rearrangement uses TRBV27 and TRBJ2-5, with a weak D call TRBD2 (6 bases). The V end was cut by 4 bases, the J end by 2 bases, with 14 bases between. The CDR3 loop spans 15 amino acids. Germline V gene data show CDR1 as MNHEY and CDR2 as SMNVEV (reference sequence). The CDR3 DNA sequence: TGTGCCAGCAGTTGGTGGCGGGAAGGGCAAGAGACCCAGTACTTC. This codes for CASSWWREGQETQYF.

This rearrangement joins TRBV6-5 to TRBJ1-5; TRBD1 aligns across 7 bases. V was clipped by 2 bases and J by 3 bases; unmatched bases: 4. The CDR3 covers 15 residues. Germline V lookup: CDR1 MNHEY, CDR2 SVGAGI. The CDR3 DNA follows: TGTGCCAGCAGTTACACGACAGGGCCCAATCAGCCCCAGCATTTT. It encodes CASSYTTGPNQPQHF.

This clonotype was observed at least ten times. This chain links TRBV28 with TRBJ2-7, with 7 bases lining up with TRBD1. Germline CDR1 is MDHEN and CDR2 is SYDVKM. CDR3 length equals 13 residues. The J segment lost 3 bases and the V segment lost 5 bases, leaving 4 bases of the junction unmatched. CDR3 region: CASSKGAYYEQYF. Here the CDR3 DNA reads TGTGCCAGCAGTAAGGGGGCCTACTACGAGCAGTACTTC. Using reference TRBV28 and TRBJ2-7 for the parts outside the CDR3, the full variable domain is DVKVTQSSRYLVKRTGEKVFLECVQDMDHENMFWYRQDPGLGLRLIYFSYDVKMKEKGDIPEGYSVSREKKERFSLILESASTNQTSMYLCASSKGAYYEQYFGPGTRLTVT.

This clonotype was observed a handful of times. V and J are TRBV20-1 and TRBJ2-1; D remains unclear. The CDR3 sequence is 13 residues long. Germline CDR1 and CDR2: DFQATT and SNEGSKA (reference sequence). The ends were cut back, 0 bases at V and 2 bases at J, with 5 bases in the middle. The CDR3 protein is CSARDGTYNEQFF. The CDR3 nucleotides read TGCAGTGCTAGAGATGGGACCTACAATGAGCAGTTCTTC.

This clonotype was seen many times. This rearrangement joins TRBV2 to TRBJ2-7, with D tentatively TRBD1 or TRBD2 (7 bases each). Looked up from germline, CDR1 is SNHLY and CDR2 is FYNNEI. V lost 6 bases to trimming and J lost 5 bases, with 23 bases between them. CDR3 size: 16 residues. The CDR3 region has the DNA TGTGCCAGCAGGAGAGGGGGCGGGAGTTTGCTGCACGAGCAGTACTTC. Its translation is CASRRGGGSLLHEQYF.

This clonotype was observed many times. Here the CDR3 DNA reads TGTGCCAGCAGCCAAGGCGACAGACCCTCTGGAAACACCATATATTTT. This translates into CASSQGDRPSGNTIYF. The gene calls are TRBV3-1 and TRBJ1-3; perhaps TRBD1 as D (5 bases). The CDR3 consists of 16 residues. CDR1 is LGHDT, CDR2 YNNKEL, per germline (reference sequence). V shed 1 base and J shed 0 bases, with 10 bases lying between them.

This clonotype was recorded at least ten times. The chain is built from TRBV29-1 and TRBJ2-1, with TRBD2 identical over 7 bases. The V gene end was trimmed by 4 bases and the J gene end by 8 bases; junction bases not matched to a gene: 14. Per the germline V gene, CDR1 is SQVTM and CDR2 is ANQGSEA. This CDR3 region has 15 residues. The CDR3: CSVARRGRAFDEQFF. CDR3 coding DNA: TGCAGCGTTGCACGTAGAGGGAGGGCCTTCGATGAGCAGTTCTTC.

This clonotype has more than one count but fewer than ten. Just one base apart from a much larger clone, this may be a read error. This rearrangement joins TRBV11-2 to TRBJ2-3; 8 positions agree with TRBD2. The J segment lost 6 bases and the V segment lost 3 bases, leaving 5 bases of the junction unmatched. This CDR3 has 14 residues. Germline lookup yields CDR1 SGHAT and CDR2 FQNNGV. The CDR3 bases are TGTGCCAGCAGCTTCGTCGGGGGGGCCGATACGCAGTATTTT. As protein: CASSFVGGADTQYF.

This clonotype showed up many times. The rearrangement links TRBV27 to TRBJ2-2; no clear D gene. CDR3 size: 13 residues. Germline CDR1 and CDR2: MNHEY and SMNVEV (reference sequence). V dropped 6 bases and J dropped 4 bases, with 9 bases sitting between them. The CDR3: CASSLYPTGELFF. In DNA, the CDR3 is TGTGCCAGCAGCCTATACCCCACCGGGGAGCTGTTTTTT.

The chain is built from TRBV11-2 and TRBJ2-7, with 15 bases lining up with TRBD2. The CDR3 is 16 amino acids. The V segment lost 5 bases and the J segment 7 bases; nucleotides outside the gene matches: 9. Germline V gene sequence: CDR1 SGHAT, CDR2 FQNNGV. CDR3 sequence: CASSPRTSGRAGEQYF. DNA for the CDR3: TGTGCCAGCAGCCCGAGGACTAGCGGGAGGGCCGGAGAGCAGTACTTC.

Turning to this clonotype: This clone may be a read error of a much larger clone one base away. No conserved phenylalanine or tryptophan is present at the end of the CDR3, so a read error is the likely explanation. The V and J genes are TRBV7-9 and TRBJ1-1; unclear D gene. Germline assignment: CDR1 SEHNR and CDR2 FQNEAQ (reference sequence). V was shortened by 1 base and J by 5 bases, with 11 bases between the two germline ends. The CDR3 covers 14 residues. The CDR3 coding sequence is TGTGCCAGCAGCTTAGATTTTATTGGTACTGAAGCTTTCTCT. Encoded protein: CASSLDFIGTEAFS.

This clonotype was observed many times. This sequence joins TRBV2 and TRBJ2-3, with a weak D call TRBD1 (5 bases). The germline gives CDR1 SNHLY, CDR2 FYNNEI. The CDR3 length is 14 residues. The V end lost 6 bases, the J end lost 4 bases, and 14 bases lay between the germline ends. CDR3 nucleotide sequence: TGTGCCAGCAGCGGACCCTCCAGGGCAGATACGCAGTATTTT. This sequence encodes CASSGPSRADTQYF.

This clonotype was seen many times. This chain joins TRBV28 and TRBJ1-1; D is unresolved. This CDR3 is built from 13 residues. Trimming cost V 5 bases and J 3 bases, with 10 bases left between them. Per the germline V gene, CDR1 is MDHEN and CDR2 is SYDVKM. CDR3: CASSPPVYTEAFF. For the CDR3, the DNA is TGTGCCAGCAGTCCCCCGGTTTACACTGAAGCTTTCTTT.

This clonotype was detected a few times. The chain has TRBV24-1 and TRBJ2-2; 7 bases match TRBD2. V dropped 8 bases and J dropped 4; count of bases not matched to a gene: 3. This CDR3 spans 13 amino acids. In germline, CDR1 is KGHDR, CDR2 SFDVKD. For the CDR3, the DNA is TGTGCCACCACCACGGGGGGCACCGGGGAGCTGTTTTTT. Translating gives CATTTGGTGELFF.

The rearrangement joins TRBV6-1 to TRBJ2-6; the D is unclear. Trimming left V 6 bases short and J 4 bases short, with 13 bases between. The germline V gene encodes CDR1 MNHNS and CDR2 SASEGT. The CDR3 consists of 15 residues. CDR3 loop: CASRVRGAGANVLTF. In nucleotides, the CDR3 is TGTGCCAGCAGGGTCCGCGGTGCCGGGGCCAACGTCCTGACTTTC.

The sample holds a few counts of this clonotype. The CDR3 DNA reads as TGCAGTGCTCTACAGGGGGCTGTCACCGGGGAGCTGTTTTTT. Amino acids: CSALQGAVTGELFF. The chain joins TRBV20-1 to TRBJ2-2, with 9 bases matching TRBD1. There are 14 residues in the CDR3. V shed 5 bases and J 4 bases; nucleotides not matched to a gene: 5. Germline V gene sequence: CDR1 DFQATT, CDR2 SNEGSKA (reference sequence).

The V gene is TRBV24-1, the J gene TRBJ2-1, with a tentative D call TRBD1 (5 bases). The end of the DNA aligns better with TRBJ2-7, so the J call may be wrong. The CDR3 is made up of 12 amino acids. The germline V gene has CDR1 KGHDR and CDR2 SFDVKD. CDR3 sequence: CATSYQGNEQYF. The CDR3 DNA reads TGTGCCACTTCCTACCAGGGCAATGAGCAGTACTTC.

The chain carries TRBV12-5 and TRBJ1-4; D ambiguous. The V and J ends lost 5 bases and 8 bases respectively, with 18 bases between them. Looked up from germline, CDR1 is LGHNT and CDR2 is FRNRAP. The CDR3 contains 15 residues. The CDR3 coding sequence is TGTGCTAGTGGTCCGGGCGCATCCGCACCCGAAAAACTGTTTTTT. It translates to CASGPGASAPEKLFF.

This clonotype was seen repeatedly, ten times or more. This chain links TRBV3-1 with TRBJ2-7; D unclear. With 2 bases removed from V and 1 base from J, the gap between germline ends came to 9 bases. Germline V gives CDR1 LGHDT, CDR2 YNNKEL (reference sequence). The CDR3 has 14 residues. The CDR3 is CASSQYLGSYEQYF. In DNA, the CDR3 is TGTGCCAGCAGCCAATACCTAGGATCCTACGAGCAGTACTTC.